This T cell receptor (beta chain) emerged from a study of neurological immune-mediated disorders. Study results and caveats: The most TCR clonal expansion was seen in HTLV-1-associated myelopathy, whereas the least was seen in multiple sclerosis, below the level in healthy controls.

This CDR3 region has 13 residues. The V gene's germline CDR1 is DFQATT and CDR2 SNEGSKA (reference sequence). V lost 3 bases and J 6 bases, leaving 12 bases between the germline ends. For the unsorted libraries, 2 million PBMCs stored at -80 C served as input. A 10-nucleotide random UMI tagged transcripts in template-switch 5'RACE cDNA synthesis. TCRdb recomputed calls from the 5' RACE reads with MiXCR, one row per CDR3 protein. Of roughly 70,000 distinct CDR3 sequences in the sample, about 5.1% were seen once. Of note for this clonotype: Its antigen remains unidentified.

The TCR sequence derives from a woman in her sixties or seventies with multiple sclerosis. Sequenced input: PBMCs. The rearrangement uses TRBV20-1 and TRBJ2-1; unclear D gene. The CDR3: CSASMGVLNEQFF. In DNA form, the CDR3 reads TGCAGTGCTAGCATGGGCGTTCTCAATGAGCAGTTCTTC.